Sequencing of this T cell receptor (beta chain) was carried out in a study of T cell changes during pregnancy in multiple sclerosis. This CDR3 has 18 amino acids. Germline CDR1 is SGHAT and CDR2 is FQNNGV. V lost 0 bases and J 2 bases, leaving 19 bases between the germline ends. Method: immunoSEQ multiplex PCR; TCRdb's copy keeps in-frame clones and lacks some. The sample has about 47,000 clones; about 92% are singletons. The source of this sequence is a female donor with multiple sclerosis, enrolled in a pregnancy study. The material sequenced was peripheral blood, taken in the second trimester of pregnancy. This rearrangement joins TRBV11-2 to TRBJ2-5; D is possibly TRBD2 (5 bases). The CDR3 DNA follows: TGTGCCAGCAGCTTAGAAGGAGGAGTATGGATTGGTCAAGAGACCCAGTACTTC. Encoded protein: CASSLEGGVWIGQETQYF.